This TCR beta chain appears in the sequencing data of a study of cytomegalovirus exposure and HLA in healthy donors. Overall study: Of roughly 360 genotyped donors, roughly 81% grouped in the Caucasian-associated ancestry cluster. Study conclusions and caveats: Analysis was performed later, and it showed HLA-associated TCR beta chains to be more clonally expanded than equally common others. Diagnosis of cytomegalovirus status made by the classifier reportedly showed high specificity and sensitivity.

Worth noting for this clone: Its antigen is unknown.

This CDR3 has 15 residues. A multiplex PCR was run with 60 Vbeta primers and 13 Jbeta primers. Generated by immunoSEQ multiplex PCR, the TCRdb table keeps only in-frame clones and is missing some. The sample holds about 150,000 clones, roughly 75% seen once. The sequencing input was PBMCs. The J gene is TRBJ1-1, the V gene TRBV12-2; the table's D call, TRBD1, has no DNA check behind it. TRBV12-2 is an annotated pseudogene. The receptor comes from a woman aged 50 to 60 in good health and CMV-seropositive. The CDR3 region has the DNA TGTGCAAGTCGCTTAGGGACAGGGACCAACACTGAAGCTTTCTTT. The encoded protein is CASRLGTGTNTEAFF.